A single T cell receptor beta chain is shown here with its context. Its specificity is unknown. The data were taken from a study of early T cells in non-severe SARS-CoV-2 infection. TCRdb re-called the 5' RACE reads with MiXCR, one entry per CDR3 protein. Of more than 60,000 distinct CDR3 sequences listed, 8.5% to 10% are singletons. With 6 bases removed from V and 3 bases from J, the gap between germline ends came to 11 bases. The CDR3 contains 13 residues. Looked up from germline, CDR1 is PRHDT and CDR2 is FYEKMQ (reference sequence). The study, taken as a whole, reports: The study's VDJdb matching favored anti-spike CD8 responses and missed private and CD4 specificities.

The sequencing input was whole blood. The receptor's source is an adult who was a healthcare worker with PCR-confirmed SARS-CoV-2 infection or an uninfected control (not recorded which). This rearrangement joins TRBV13 to TRBJ2-5; tentatively, D is TRBD1 (5 bases). The chain's CDR3 is CASSHPGKETQYF. DNA of the CDR3: TGTGCCAGCAGTCATCCAGGGAAAGAGACCCAGTACTTC.